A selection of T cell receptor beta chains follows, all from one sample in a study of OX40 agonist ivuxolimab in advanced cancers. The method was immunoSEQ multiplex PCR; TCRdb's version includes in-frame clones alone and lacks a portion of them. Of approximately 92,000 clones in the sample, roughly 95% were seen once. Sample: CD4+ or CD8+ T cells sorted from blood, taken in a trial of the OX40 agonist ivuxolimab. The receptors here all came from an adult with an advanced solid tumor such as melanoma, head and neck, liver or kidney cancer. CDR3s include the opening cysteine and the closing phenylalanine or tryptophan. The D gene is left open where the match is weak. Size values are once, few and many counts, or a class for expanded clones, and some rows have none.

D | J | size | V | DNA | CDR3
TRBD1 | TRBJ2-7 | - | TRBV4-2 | TGTGCCAGCAGCCAAGGTGCAGGGGGCTACGAGCAGTACTTC | CASSQGAGGYEQYF
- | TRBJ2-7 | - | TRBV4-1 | TGCGCCAGCAGCCAAGTCTCGGGGGGCCTCGGGAACGAGCAGTACTTC | CASSQVSGGLGNEQYF
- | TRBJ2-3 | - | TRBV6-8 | TGTGCCAGCAGTTACAGGCCTAGCACAGATACGCAGTATTTT | CASSYRPSTDTQYF
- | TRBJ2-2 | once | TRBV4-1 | TGCGCCAGCAGCCAAAAAGGTCAGGGGCTCACCGGGGAGCTGTTTTTT | CASSQKGQGLTGELFF
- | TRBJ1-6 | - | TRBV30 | TGTGCCTGGAGTGCACCCGGGGGTCCACCCCTCCACTTT | CAWSAPGGPPLHF
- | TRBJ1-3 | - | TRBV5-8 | TGTGCCAGCAGCTTGTCAACGCACTCTGGAAACACCATATATTTT | CASSLSTHSGNTIYF
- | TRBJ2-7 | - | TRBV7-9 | TGTGCCAGCAGCTTAGTCCGGGAGCCGGGGTTGTACTTC | CASSLVREPGLYF
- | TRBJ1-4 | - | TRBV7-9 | TGTGCCAGCAGCTTAGGTCCTTCCCCTAATGAAAAACTGTTTTTT | CASSLGPSPNEKLFF
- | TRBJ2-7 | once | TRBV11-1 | TGTGCCAGCGCGTGGCCTCGAGGCGAGCAGTACTTC | CASAWPRGEQYF
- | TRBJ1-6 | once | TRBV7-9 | TGTGCCAGCAGCTTCAGCGGTGATTCATCACCCCTCCACTTT | CASSFSGDSSPLHF
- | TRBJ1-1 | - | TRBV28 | TGTGCCAGCAGCACACACAGGAACACTGAAGCTTTCTTT | CASSTHRNTEAFF
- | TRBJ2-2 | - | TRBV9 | TGTGCCAGCAGCGTAGGCGGCAGGGGCCTAGGAACCGGGGAGCTGTTTTTT | CASSVGGRGLGTGELFF
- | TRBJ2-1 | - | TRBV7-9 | TGTGCCAGCAGCTTACGGGATCTTGAGCAGTTCTTC | CASSLRDLEQFF
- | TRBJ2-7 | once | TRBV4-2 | TGTGCCAGCAGCCAAGAACCAGGCTACTACGAGCAGTACTTC | CASSQEPGYYEQYF
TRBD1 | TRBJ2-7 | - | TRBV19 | TGTGCCAGTAGCCCAGGGACAGGGCTCTACGAGCAGTACTTC | CASSPGTGLYEQYF
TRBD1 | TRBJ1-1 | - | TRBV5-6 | TGTGCCAGCAGCGAGGACAGGGCAGGGCAAGAAGCTTTCTTT | CASSEDRAGQEAFF
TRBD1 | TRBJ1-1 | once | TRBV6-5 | TGTGCCAGCAGTTTCGGGACAGGCACTGAAGCTTTCTTT | CASSFGTGTEAFF
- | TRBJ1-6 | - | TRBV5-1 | TGCGCCAGCAGCTTGGAAGGCGGTGGGGGTAATTCACCCCTCCACTTT | CASSLEGGGGNSPLHF
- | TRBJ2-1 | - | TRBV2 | TGTGCCAGCTTTCGGGCAGGGGCGGTTGAGCAGTTCTTC | CASFRAGAVEQFF
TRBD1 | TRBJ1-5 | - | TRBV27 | TGTGCCAGCAGTCCAATGAGGACAGGGATCAATCAGCCCCAGCATTTT | CASSPMRTGINQPQHF
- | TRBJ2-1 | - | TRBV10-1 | TGCGCCACCTCCCCCCACGGAACCTCCTCATACAATGAGCAGTTCTTC | CATSPHGTSSYNEQFF
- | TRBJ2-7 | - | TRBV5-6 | TGTGCCAGCAGCTTGGCAGGGGACGAGCAGTACTTC | CASSLAGDEQYF
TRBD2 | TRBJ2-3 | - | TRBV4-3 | TGCGCCAGCAGCCCCTATCAGGGATTAGCGGGAACAGATACGCAGTATTTT | CASSPYQGLAGTDTQYF
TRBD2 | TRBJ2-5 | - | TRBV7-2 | TGTGCCAGCAGCTTCTTAGCGGGAGACGCAGAGACCCAGTACTTC | CASSFLAGDAETQYF
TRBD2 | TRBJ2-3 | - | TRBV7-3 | TGTGCCAGCAGCTTGAGCGGGGGGGCCACAGATACGCAGTATTTT | CASSLSGGATDTQYF
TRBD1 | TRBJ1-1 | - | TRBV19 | TGTGCCAGTAGTTGGGGGACAGGGCTCGGGAAGACTGAAGCTTTCTTT | CASSWGTGLGKTEAFF
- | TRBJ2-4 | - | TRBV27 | TGTGCCAGCAGTGACCGCAGGGTGGCGGGGTTCATTCAGTACTTC | CASSDRRVAGFIQYF
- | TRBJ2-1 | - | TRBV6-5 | TGTGCCAGCAGTGTTTCCGGGGCCAATGAGCAGTTCTTC | CASSVSGANEQFF
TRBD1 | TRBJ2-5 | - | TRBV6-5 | TGTGCCAGCAGTTACGGACAGGGCGGAGAGACCCAGTACTTC | CASSYGQGGETQYF
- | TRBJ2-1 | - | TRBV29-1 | TGCAGCGTTATGGACCTAGGGAATGAGCAGTTCTTC | CSVMDLGNEQFF
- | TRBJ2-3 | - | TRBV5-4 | TGTGCCAGCCCTAGCGCGTCAAGCACAGATACGCAGTATTTT | CASPSASSTDTQYF
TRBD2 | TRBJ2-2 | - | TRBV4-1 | TGCGCCAGCAGCCAAGGGGGGGCTAGCGGGGATGGCACCGGGGAGCTGTTTTTT | CASSQGGASGDGTGELFF
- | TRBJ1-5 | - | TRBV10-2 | TGCGCCAGCATGGAGCAGGCAAATCAGCCCCAGCATTTT | CASMEQANQPQHF
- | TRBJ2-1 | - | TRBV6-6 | TGTGCCAGCAGTTACTCCGCCCCGAACATCGACAATGAGCAGTTCTTC | CASSYSAPNIDNEQFF
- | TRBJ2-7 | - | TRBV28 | TGTGCCAGCAGTCCCATAGGAGGGGTGTATGAGCAGTACTTC | CASSPIGGVYEQYF
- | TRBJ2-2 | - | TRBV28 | TGTGCCAGCAGCGCCGGGACATCCAACACCGGGGAGCTGTTTTTT | CASSAGTSNTGELFF